This T cell receptor (beta chain) is drawn from a study of blood T cell repertoires in COVID-19. Assay: immunoSEQ multiplex PCR; the TCRdb copy retains only in-frame clones and omits some. The repertoire consists of 63,000 or so clones, with nearly 85% occurring once and the leading ten covering roughly two fifths. This clonotype originated in a human donor in a cohort sampled during active COVID-19. Sequencing was done on a sample of peripheral blood.

The CDR3 nucleotides read TGTGCCAGCAGCTTAGCGGTCGCGGAGAGTAGCTCCTACGAGCAGTACTTC. It encodes CASSLAVAESSSYEQYF. The chain recombines TRBV7-8 with TRBJ2-7; the D is unclear. The V and J ends lost 0 bases and 0 bases respectively, with 15 bases between them. In germline, CDR1 is SGHVS, CDR2 FQNEAQ. The CDR3 runs 17 residues.